The entry that follows covers one TCR beta chain sequence. This clone showed up just once. Its recognized antigen is unknown. The record has no base qualities; no much larger clone is one base away. In the germline V gene, CDR1 corresponds to MGHRA and CDR2 to YSYEKL. A distance of 13 bases separates the germline ends of V and J, which lose 5 bases and 3 bases respectively. The CDR3 holds 15 amino acids from the cysteine to the phenylalanine. The entry retains the CDR3 DNA only, 45 bases that are in frame from base 1. The sample comes from a study of blood T cell repertoires in COVID-19 (dated by TCRdb to the early 2020s). A note on the overall study: Samples covering the acute and convalescent phases of COVID-19 were provided by collaborators in the United States, Italy and Spain. The material from the prospective study consisted of cDNA or gDNA derived from T cells, B-cell-depleted T cells, or PBMCs. Deeply sampled blood TCRbeta repertoires from subjects exposed to, actively infected with, or recovered from COVID-19 were included in the dataset. The repertoires were released in a freely available public database intended as a resource for research on the immune response to SARS-CoV-2. The samples were drawn from two sources: the first 160 participants of the ongoing ImmuneRACE study, and 950 to 1,500 subjects contributed by 6 global collaborators. Nearly every sample came with metadata listing a de-identified subject ID, COVID-19 status, age in years and sex. HLA class I and class II types, where available, came from metadata supplied by the sample provider rather than from assay-based typing.

The collaborating institutions used their own protocols to collect whole blood in K2EDTA tubes. Collaborator samples were shipped for TCRbeta analysis as frozen whole blood, isolated PBMCs, or DNA extracted from either sample type. TCRbeta CDR3 regions were amplified from genomic DNA by means of the immunoSEQ Assay, a bias-controlled multiplex PCR. The paper's processing steps were these. Nucleated cell counts per sample were estimated from amplification of reference gene primers within the assay. Sequence reads were collapsed and filtered to measure the absolute abundance of every unique TCRbeta CDR3 rearrangement. For each sample, productive Simpson clonality was calculated as the square root of Simpson's diversity index over productive rearrangements. TCRdb's version of the immuneACCESS table is confined to in-frame rearrangements and falls short of the full clone set. An unresolved V gene accounts for under half of the shortfall where checked; the remainder is of unknown origin. The V and J calls and clone size are taken from that table; D and trimming were inferred from the DNA. Across this sample there are under 130,000 clones, with around 74% seen only once. Just under 20% of the sample lies in the top ten.

Here is what the overall study found, with its caveats: How much clinical and demographic metadata was included differed by source and by participant, and the metadata was provided uncurated.

The chain employs TRBV4-1 and TRBJ2-2; a tentative D match to TRBD2 spans 5 bases. Source material: peripheral blood. The TCR was taken from a woman aged 65 to 85 with acute or convalescent COVID-19. The sequenced DNA: TGCGCCAGCAGCTCCCTCACGGGGTACACCGGGGAGCTGTTTTTT. Translation gives CASSSLTGYTGELFF.